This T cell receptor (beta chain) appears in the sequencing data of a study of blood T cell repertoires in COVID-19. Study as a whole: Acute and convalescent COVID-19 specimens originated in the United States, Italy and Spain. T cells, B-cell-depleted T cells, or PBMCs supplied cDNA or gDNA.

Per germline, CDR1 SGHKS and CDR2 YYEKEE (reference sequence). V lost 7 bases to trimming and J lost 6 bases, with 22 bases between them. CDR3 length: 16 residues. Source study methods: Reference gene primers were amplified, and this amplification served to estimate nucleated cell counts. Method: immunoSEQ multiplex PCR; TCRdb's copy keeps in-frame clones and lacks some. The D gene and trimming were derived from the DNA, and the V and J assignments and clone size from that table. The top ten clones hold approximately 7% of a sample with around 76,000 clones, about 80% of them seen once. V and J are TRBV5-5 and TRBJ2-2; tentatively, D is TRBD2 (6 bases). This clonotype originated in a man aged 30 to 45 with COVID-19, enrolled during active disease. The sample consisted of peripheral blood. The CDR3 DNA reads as TGTGCCAGCCGGGCGGGGATCCTGGGGGTCGCCGGGGAGCTGTTTTTT. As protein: CASRAGILGVAGELFF.